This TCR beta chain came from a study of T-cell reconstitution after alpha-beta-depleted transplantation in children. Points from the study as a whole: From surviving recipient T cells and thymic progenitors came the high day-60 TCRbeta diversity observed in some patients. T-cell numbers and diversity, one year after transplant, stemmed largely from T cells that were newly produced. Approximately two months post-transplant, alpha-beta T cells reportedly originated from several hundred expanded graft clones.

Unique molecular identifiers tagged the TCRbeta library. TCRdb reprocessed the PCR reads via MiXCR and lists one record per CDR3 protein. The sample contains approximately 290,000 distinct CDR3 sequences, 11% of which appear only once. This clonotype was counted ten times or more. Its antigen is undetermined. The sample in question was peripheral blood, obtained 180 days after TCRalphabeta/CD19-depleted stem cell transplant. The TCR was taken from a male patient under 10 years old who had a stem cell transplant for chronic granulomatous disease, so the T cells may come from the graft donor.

In nucleotides, the CDR3 is TGTGCCACCAGTACCAGGGACGCCTACGAGCAGTACTTC. Translated, it gives CATSTRDAYEQYF. The chain employs TRBV24-1 and TRBJ2-7; D tentatively fits TRBD1 or TRBD2 (5 bases each). Trimming removed 6 bases at V and 2 bases at J, with 10 bases between. The CDR3 has 13 residues. CDR1 KGHDR and CDR2 SFDVKD come from the germline V gene.